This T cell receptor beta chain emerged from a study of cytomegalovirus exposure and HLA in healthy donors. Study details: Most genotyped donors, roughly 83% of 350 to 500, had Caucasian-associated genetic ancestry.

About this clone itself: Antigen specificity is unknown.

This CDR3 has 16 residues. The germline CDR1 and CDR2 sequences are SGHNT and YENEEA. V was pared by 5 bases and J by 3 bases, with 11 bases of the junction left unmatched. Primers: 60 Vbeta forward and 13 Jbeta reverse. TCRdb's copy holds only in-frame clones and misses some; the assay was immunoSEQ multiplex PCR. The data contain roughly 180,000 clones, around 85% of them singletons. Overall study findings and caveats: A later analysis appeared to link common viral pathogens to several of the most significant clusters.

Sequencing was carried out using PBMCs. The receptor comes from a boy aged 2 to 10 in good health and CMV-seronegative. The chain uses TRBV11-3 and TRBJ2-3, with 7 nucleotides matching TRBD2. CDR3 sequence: CASSPGTIRETDTQYF. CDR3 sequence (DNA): TGTGCCAGCAGCCCCGGGACTATCCGCGAAACAGATACGCAGTATTTT.